Sequencing of this T cell receptor (beta chain) was carried out in a study of OX40 agonist ivuxolimab in advanced cancers. Across the whole study: The patients got ivuxolimab, which is an agonistic anti-OX40 (CD134) antibody.

Assay: immunoSEQ multiplex PCR; the TCRdb copy retains only in-frame clones and omits some. The sample consists of fewer than 75,000 clones, more than 75% of them appearing once. This CDR3 is 15 amino acids long. The V gene's germline CDR1 is MNHNY and CDR2 SVGAGI (reference sequence). Trimming took 5 bases from V and 1 from J; bases not matched to a gene: 6. This rearrangement joins TRBV6-6 to TRBJ1-2; 8 nucleotides line up with TRBD1. The sequence came from an adult with an advanced solid tumor such as melanoma, head and neck, liver or kidney cancer. The sequences come from CD4+ or CD8+ T cells sorted from blood, collected in a trial of the OX40 agonist ivuxolimab. This CDR3 is CASSRGTGYNYGYTF. CDR3 in DNA: TGTGCCAGCAGTCGAGGGACAGGATATAACTATGGCTACACCTTC.